This T cell receptor (beta chain) appears in the sequencing data of a study of CD8+ T cells in alopecia areata. Study at large: It was oral tofacitinib, at 5 to 10 mg twice daily, that treated patients received. Tofacitinib lasted 6 to 18 months, then 6 months off drug.

Extraction and reverse transcription of RNA yielded cDNA as the sequencing template. TCRdb's copy holds only in-frame clones and misses some; the assay was immunoSEQ multiplex PCR. Of about 200,000 clones detected, about 57% appear once; the ten largest clones hold around 1.5%. Trimming removed 7 bases at V and 6 bases at J, with 16 bases between. The CDR3 has 14 residues. The V gene's germline CDR1 is MNHNS and CDR2 SASEGT. Documented treatment: oral pan-JAK inhibitor, 5-10 mg twice daily. Using a FACSAria, the CD4+ and CD8+ T cells were sorted from the PBMCs. The chain couples TRBV6-1 to TRBJ1-5, with a weak D call TRBD1 (6 bases). This clonotype was obtained from a human donor with alopecia areata. The starting material was CD4+ T cells sorted from blood, obtained at week 4, from a patient treated with tofacitinib. The CDR3 sequence: CASNTGSVSQPQHF. CDR3 DNA sequence: TGTGCCAGCAATACAGGGAGCGTCAGTCAGCCCCAGCATTTT.